This TCR beta chain was sequenced during a study of blood T cell repertoires in COVID-19. Background on the study: COVID-19 samples collected from the United States, Italy and Spain covered acute and convalescent phases. PBMCs, B-cell-depleted T cells, or T cells provided the cDNA or gDNA that made up the material.

While infection was still active, Seattle patients were enrolled and then followed longitudinally. Germline V CDR1 and CDR2: GTSNPN, SVGIG (reference sequence). J lost 8 bases, V lost 5 bases, and 6 bases had no gene match. This CDR3 is built from 13 residues. In the original processing: It was from reference gene primer amplification that nucleated cell counts were estimated. Sequencing used immunoSEQ multiplex PCR; TCRdb keeps in-frame clones, though not all of them. The DNA gave D and trimming, while V, J and clone size come from that table. This sample has about 200,000 clones, with roughly 94% found just once.

The sequence was collected from a man aged 25-45 years with COVID-19, enrolled during active disease. V is TRBV30 and J is TRBJ2-1; TRBD1 matches 10 bases. The source material was peripheral blood. The CDR3 DNA is TGTGCCTGGGGGACAGGGGTTGTAGATGAGCAGTTCTTC. The encoded protein is CAWGTGVVDEQFF. The whole variable domain, filled in from reference TRBV30 and TRBJ2-1, reads SQTIHQWPATLVQPVGSPLSLECTVEGTSNPNLYWYRQAAGRGLQLLFYSVGIGQISSEVPQNLSASRPQDRQFILSSKKLLLSDSGFYLCAWGTGVVDEQFFGPGTRLTVL.